A selection of T cell receptor beta chains follows, all from one sample in a study of cytomegalovirus exposure and HLA in healthy donors. This table comes from immunoSEQ multiplex PCR, and its TCRdb copy is limited to in-frame clones, with some not included. The profile covers approximately 190,000 clones, with roughly 77% appearing a single time and about 3% taken by the ten largest. Input material: PBMCs. The receptors originated from a man aged 40-50 years in good health and CMV-seropositive. Both conserved end residues are part of each CDR3. The D gene is left open where the match is weak. Not every row has a clone size; where given, it reads once, few, many or a size class.

V: TRBV5-4; size: .; D: TRBD2; J: TRBJ2-7; CDR3: CASSQTSLSYEQYF; DNA: TGTGCCAGCAGCCAGACTAGCCTTTCCTACGAGCAGTACTTC
V: TRBV28; size: .; D: TRBD2; J: TRBJ2-4; CDR3: CASSFRSSGRLCF; DNA: TGTGCCAGCAGTTTTCGGTCTAGCGGGAGACTATGCTTC
V: TRBV6-1; size: .; D: .; J: TRBJ2-1; CDR3: CASSPHRVPAVF; DNA: TGTGCCAGCAGTCCGCACCGGGTCCCCGCTGTCTTC
V: TRBV19; size: .; D: TRBD1; J: TRBJ1-5; CDR3: CASNPTGEGNQPQHF; DNA: TGTGCCAGTAACCCGACAGGGGAGGGCAATCAGCCCCAGCATTTT
V: TRBV7-9; size: .; D: .; J: TRBJ1-5; CDR3: CASSLDGQTTQPQHF; DNA: TGTGCCAGCAGCTTAGACGGACAGACAACCCAGCCCCAGCATTTT
V: TRBV19; size: .; D: .; J: TRBJ1-2; CDR3: CASSRSGGGDYGYTF; DNA: TGTGCCAGTAGCCGGTCTGGGGGCGGCGACTATGGCTACACCTTC
V: TRBV27; size: .; D: .; J: TRBJ1-1; CDR3: CASSMKGEWTEAFF; DNA: TGTGCCAGCAGTATGAAAGGGGAATGGACTGAAGCTTTCTTT
V: TRBV5-6; size: .; D: .; J: TRBJ2-2; CDR3: CASSWRGGTNTGELFF; DNA: TGTGCCAGCAGCTGGAGGGGGGGAACGAACACCGGGGAGCTGTTTTTT
V: TRBV11-2; size: few; D: TRBD1; J: TRBJ2-7; CDR3: CASSPPDRGPPYEQYF; DNA: TGTGCCAGCAGCCCACCCGACAGGGGGCCCCCCTACGAGCAGTACTTC
V: TRBV19; size: few; D: .; J: TRBJ1-2; CDR3: CASTGISQGGGYTF; DNA: TGTGCCAGTACCGGTATTAGTCAGGGCGGTGGCTACACCTTC
V: TRBV28; size: once; D: TRBD1; J: TRBJ2-2; CDR3: CASREDRADTGELFF; DNA: TGTGCCAGCAGGGAAGACAGGGCGGACACCGGGGAGCTGTTTTTT
V: TRBV6-5; size: .; D: TRBD2; J: TRBJ2-4; CDR3: CASRPSGLAKNIQYF; DNA: TGTGCCAGCAGGCCTAGCGGTTTAGCCAAAAACATTCAGTACTTC
V: TRBV7-9; size: .; D: .; J: TRBJ2-7; CDR3: CASSSPGEQYF; DNA: TGTGCCAGCAGCTCCCCGGGCGAGCAGTACTTC
V: TRBV6-5; size: .; D: TRBD1; J: TRBJ2-7; CDR3: CASSNGQAQYF; DNA: TGTGCCAGCAGTAACGGACAGGCTCAGTACTTC
V: TRBV7-2; size: .; D: TRBD2; J: TRBJ2-7; CDR3: CASSLELAVSYEQYF; DNA: TGTGCCAGCAGCTTAGAACTAGCGGTCTCCTACGAGCAGTACTTC
V: TRBV5-8; size: .; D: .; J: TRBJ2-6; CDR3: CASSPGTIRSGGANVLTF; DNA: TGTGCCAGCAGCCCCGGGACAATTCGGTCTGGCGGGGCCAACGTCCTGACTTTC
V: TRBV7-9; size: .; D: TRBD2; J: TRBJ2-7; CDR3: CASSLEAASGVVVYF; DNA: TGTGCCAGCAGCTTAGAGGCGGCTAGCGGGGTAGTTGTGTACTTC
V: TRBV7-2; size: few; D: .; J: TRBJ2-5; CDR3: CASSLGASSDPQETQYF; DNA: TGTGCCAGCAGCTTAGGGGCGTCTAGCGACCCACAAGAGACCCAGTACTTC
V: TRBV7-9; size: .; D: .; J: TRBJ1-2; CDR3: CASSLADSYGYTF; DNA: TGTGCCAGCAGCTTAGCGGACAGCTATGGCTACACCTTC
V: TRBV5-1; size: .; D: TRBD2; J: TRBJ2-7; CDR3: CASSLNPPASGGGEQYF; DNA: TGCGCCAGCAGCTTGAATCCCCCCGCTAGCGGGGGGGGCGAGCAGTACTTC
V: TRBV4-1; size: few; D: .; J: TRBJ2-7; CDR3: CASSQGTYYEQYF; DNA: TGCGCCAGCAGCCAAGGGACTTACTACGAGCAGTACTTC
V: TRBV5-1; size: .; D: .; J: TRBJ2-2; CDR3: CASSLEAGHANTGELFF; DNA: TGCGCCAGCAGCTTGGAGGCAGGTCACGCGAACACCGGGGAGCTGTTTTTT
V: TRBV7-9; size: .; D: TRBD1; J: TRBJ1-2; CDR3: CASSEAGTGSDYGYTF; DNA: TGTGCCAGCAGCGAAGCCGGGACAGGGAGTGACTATGGCTACACCTTC
V: TRBV28; size: .; D: TRBD1; J: TRBJ1-5; CDR3: CASSPGTGGNQPQHF; DNA: TGTGCCAGCAGCCCCGGGACAGGGGGCAATCAGCCCCAGCATTTT
V: TRBV4-2; size: .; D: TRBD1; J: TRBJ2-1; CDR3: CASSQHKKGANNEQFF; DNA: TGTGCCAGCAGCCAACATAAAAAGGGGGCCAACAATGAGCAGTTCTTC
V: TRBV6-6; size: .; D: TRBD1; J: TRBJ2-7; CDR3: CASSSPSRDREGEQYF; DNA: TGTGCCAGCAGTTCCCCGTCCCGGGACAGGGAGGGGGAGCAGTACTTC
V: TRBV4-2; size: .; D: .; J: TRBJ2-5; CDR3: CASGRDQETQYF; DNA: TGTGCCAGCGGGCGGGATCAAGAGACCCAGTACTTC
V: TRBV9; size: few; D: .; J: TRBJ2-3; CDR3: CASSVGDSADTQYF; DNA: TGTGCCAGCAGCGTAGGGGACTCAGCAGATACGCAGTATTTT
V: TRBV10-3; size: few; D: TRBD1; J: TRBJ1-4; CDR3: CAISDVGQGGEKLFF; DNA: TGTGCCATCAGTGATGTGGGACAGGGCGGTGAAAAACTGTTTTTT
V: TRBV30; size: once; D: TRBD1; J: TRBJ1-6; CDR3: CAWADRADSPLHF; DNA: TGTGCCTGGGCGGACAGGGCGGATTCACCCCTCCACTTT
V: TRBV4-1; size: .; D: .; J: TRBJ2-7; CDR3: CASSQDASSYEQYF; DNA: TGCGCCAGCAGCCAAGATGCCAGCTCCTACGAGCAGTACTTC
V: TRBV4-2; size: once; D: .; J: TRBJ2-1; CDR3: CASSQGGDYNEQFF; DNA: TGTGCCAGCAGCCAAGGCGGAGACTACAATGAGCAGTTCTTC
V: TRBV5-6; size: .; D: TRBD1; J: TRBJ2-7; CDR3: CASSLGRGPYEQYF; DNA: TGTGCCAGCAGCTTGGGCAGGGGGCCCTACGAGCAGTACTTC
V: TRBV28; size: .; D: .; J: TRBJ2-7; CDR3: CASTPWQGGSYEQYF; DNA: TGTGCCAGCACCCCCTGGCAGGGGGGTAGCTACGAGCAGTACTTC
V: TRBV5-5; size: .; D: TRBD1; J: TRBJ1-1; CDR3: CASSAGTGGGRNTEAFF; DNA: TGTGCCAGCAGCGCCGGGACAGGGGGAGGTAGGAACACTGAAGCTTTCTTT
V: TRBV5-4; size: once; D: TRBD1; J: TRBJ1-2; CDR3: CASSLDRGRGYPF; DNA: TGTGCCAGCAGCTTGGACAGGGGTCGGGGCTACCCCTTC
V: TRBV9; size: .; D: .; J: TRBJ1-3; CDR3: CASSPGYSAGNTIYF; DNA: TGTGCCAGCAGCCCAGGGTATTCGGCAGGAAACACCATATATTTT
V: TRBV28; size: .; D: .; J: TRBJ2-3; CDR3: CASDPDLAEDTDTQYF; DNA: TGTGCCAGCGACCCTGATTTAGCGGAGGACACAGATACGCAGTATTTT
V: TRBV5-4; size: .; D: TRBD1; J: TRBJ2-5; CDR3: CASSRQGAGETQYF; DNA: TGTGCCAGCAGCCGACAGGGGGCAGGGGAGACCCAGTACTTC
V: TRBV5-1; size: few; D: .; J: TRBJ1-1; CDR3: CASSLGGGGNTEAFF; DNA: TGCGCCAGCAGCTTGGGCGGGGGGGGGAACACTGAAGCTTTCTTT
V: TRBV27; size: .; D: TRBD1; J: TRBJ2-1; CDR3: CASSPPGTGSYNEQFF; DNA: TGTGCCAGCAGTCCCCCTGGGACAGGGTCCTACAATGAGCAGTTCTTC
V: TRBV5-1; size: .; D: .; J: TRBJ1-6; CDR3: CASSSEISNSPLHF; DNA: TGCGCCAGCAGCTCCGAGATTAGTAATTCACCCCTCCACTTT
V: TRBV27; size: .; D: TRBD1; J: TRBJ1-5; CDR3: CASSDTGGHYSNQPQHF; DNA: TGTGCCAGCAGTGACACAGGGGGCCACTATAGCAATCAGCCCCAGCATTTT
V: TRBV12-5; size: once; D: TRBD1; J: TRBJ2-7; CDR3: CASGLNRDSTYEQYF; DNA: TGTGCTAGTGGTTTGAACAGGGACAGTACCTACGAGCAGTACTTC
V: TRBV15; size: .; D: .; J: TRBJ1-5; CDR3: CATSQTNYQPQHF; DNA: TGTGCCACCAGCCAGACAAACTATCAGCCCCAGCATTTT
V: TRBV19; size: .; D: TRBD1; J: TRBJ2-3; CDR3: CASSSIQGERTDTQYF; DNA: TGTGCCAGTAGTTCGATACAGGGGGAACGGACAGATACGCAGTATTTT
V: TRBV27; size: .; D: TRBD1; J: TRBJ1-6; CDR3: CASARGDDRVGRTYNSPLHF; DNA: TGTGCCAGCGCCAGGGGCGATGACAGGGTGGGGCGTACCTATAATTCACCCCTCCACTTT
V: TRBV18; size: .; D: .; J: TRBJ1-5; CDR3: CASSPTTATEQPQHF; DNA: TGTGCCAGCTCACCGACAACCGCCACAGAGCAGCCCCAGCATTTT
V: TRBV29-1; size: .; D: .; J: TRBJ1-4; CDR3: CSVEDPWGGEKLFF; DNA: TGCAGCGTTGAAGACCCCTGGGGGGGAGAAAAACTGTTTTTT
V: TRBV19; size: .; D: .; J: TRBJ1-1; CDR3: CASSPRTGEAFF; DNA: TGTGCCAGTAGTCCCAGGACGGGGGAAGCTTTCTTT
V: TRBV4-3; size: .; D: TRBD2; J: TRBJ2-7; CDR3: CASSQDIGEGEQYF; DNA: TGCGCCAGCAGCCAAGATATAGGGGAGGGCGAGCAGTACTTC
V: TRBV7-9; size: .; D: .; J: TRBJ1-6; CDR3: CASSKEGSPLHF; DNA: TGTGCCAGCAGTAAGGAGGGTTCACCCCTCCACTTT
V: TRBV4-1; size: few; D: .; J: TRBJ1-4; CDR3: CASSQWRREKLFF; DNA: TGCGCCAGCAGCCAGTGGAGGCGCGAAAAACTGTTTTTT
V: TRBV27; size: .; D: TRBD1; J: TRBJ2-7; CDR3: CASSRPGQGYEQYF; DNA: TGTGCCAGCAGTCGACCGGGACAGGGTTACGAGCAGTACTTC